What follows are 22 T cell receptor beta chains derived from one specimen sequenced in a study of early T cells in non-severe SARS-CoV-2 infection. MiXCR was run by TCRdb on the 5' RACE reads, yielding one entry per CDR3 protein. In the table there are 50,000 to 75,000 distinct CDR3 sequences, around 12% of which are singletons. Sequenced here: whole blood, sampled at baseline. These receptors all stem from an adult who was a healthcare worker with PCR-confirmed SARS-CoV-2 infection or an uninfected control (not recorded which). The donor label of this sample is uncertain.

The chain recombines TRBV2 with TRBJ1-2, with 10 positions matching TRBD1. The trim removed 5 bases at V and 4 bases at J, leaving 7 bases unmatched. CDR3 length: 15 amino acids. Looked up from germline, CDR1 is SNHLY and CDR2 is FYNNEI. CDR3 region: CASSSDRGRIYGYTF. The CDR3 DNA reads TGTGCCAGCAGTTCAGACAGGGGGCGTATCTATGGCTACACCTTC.

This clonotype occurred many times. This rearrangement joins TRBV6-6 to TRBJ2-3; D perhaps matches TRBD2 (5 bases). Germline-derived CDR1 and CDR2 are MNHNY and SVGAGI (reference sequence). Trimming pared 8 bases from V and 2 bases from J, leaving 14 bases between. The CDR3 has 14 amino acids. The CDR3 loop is CASSIRRDTDTQYF. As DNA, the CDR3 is TGTGCCAGCTCGATCCGTCGGGACACAGATACGCAGTATTTT.

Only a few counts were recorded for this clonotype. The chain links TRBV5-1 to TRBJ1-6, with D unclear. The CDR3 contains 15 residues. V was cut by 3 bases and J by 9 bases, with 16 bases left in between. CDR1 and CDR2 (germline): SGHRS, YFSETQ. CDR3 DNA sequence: TGCGCCAGCAGCTCGGACGGAGGCGGAGGTTCACCCCTCCACTTT. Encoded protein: CASSSDGGGGSPLHF.

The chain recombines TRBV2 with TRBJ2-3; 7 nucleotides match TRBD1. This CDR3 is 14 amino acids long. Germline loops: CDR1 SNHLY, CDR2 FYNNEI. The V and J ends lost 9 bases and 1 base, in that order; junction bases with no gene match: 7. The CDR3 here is CASQTGPGTDTQYF. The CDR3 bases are TGTGCCAGTCAGACAGGGCCAGGCACAGATACGCAGTATTTT.

The CDR3 here is CASSSQTGTEAFF. For the CDR3, the DNA is TGTGCCAGCAGTTCGCAGACTGGAACTGAAGCTTTCTTT. J is TRBJ1-1 and V is TRBV6-6, with unresolved D. CDR1 and CDR2 (germline): MNHNY, SVGAGI (reference sequence). This CDR3 comprises 13 residues. Trimming removed 4 bases at V and 5 bases at J, with 11 bases between.

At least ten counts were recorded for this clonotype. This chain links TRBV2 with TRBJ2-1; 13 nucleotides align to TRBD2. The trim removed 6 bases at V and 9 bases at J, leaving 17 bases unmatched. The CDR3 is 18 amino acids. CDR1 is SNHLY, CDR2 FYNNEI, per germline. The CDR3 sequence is CASSPKGRLTSGGTEQFF. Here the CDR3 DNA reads TGTGCCAGCAGCCCCAAGGGGAGACTGACTAGCGGGGGGACTGAGCAGTTCTTC.

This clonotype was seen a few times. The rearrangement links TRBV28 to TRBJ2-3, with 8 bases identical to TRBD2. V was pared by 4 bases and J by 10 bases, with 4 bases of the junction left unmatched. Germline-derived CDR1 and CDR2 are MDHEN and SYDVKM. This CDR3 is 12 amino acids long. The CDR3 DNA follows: TGTGCCAGCAGTTCCGGGACTAGGGCGCAGTATTTT. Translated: CASSSGTRAQYF.

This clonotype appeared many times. The CDR3 bases are TGTGCTAGTGGAACCAGGGTACTGGGCACTGAAGCTTTCTTT. Amino acid sequence: CASGTRVLGTEAFF. The chain employs TRBV12-5 and TRBJ1-1; tentatively, D is TRBD1 (5 bases). Germline V gives CDR1 LGHNT, CDR2 FRNRAP. This CDR3 contains 14 residues. V lost 6 bases, J lost 4 bases, and 15 bases lay in between.

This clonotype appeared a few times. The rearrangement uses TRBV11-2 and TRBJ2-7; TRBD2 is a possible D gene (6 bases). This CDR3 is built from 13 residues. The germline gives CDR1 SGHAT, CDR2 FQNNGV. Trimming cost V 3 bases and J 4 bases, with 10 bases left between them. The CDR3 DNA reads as TGTGCCAGCAGCTTCCTGGGAGGTTACGAGCAGTACGTC. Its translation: CASSFLGGYEQYV.

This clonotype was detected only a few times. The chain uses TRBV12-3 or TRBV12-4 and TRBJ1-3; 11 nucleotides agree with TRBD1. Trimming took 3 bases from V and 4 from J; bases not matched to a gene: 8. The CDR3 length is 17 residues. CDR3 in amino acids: CASSFSLGQGAGNTIYF. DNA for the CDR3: TGTGCCAGCAGTTTTAGTTTAGGACAGGGGGCCGGAAACACCATATATTTT.

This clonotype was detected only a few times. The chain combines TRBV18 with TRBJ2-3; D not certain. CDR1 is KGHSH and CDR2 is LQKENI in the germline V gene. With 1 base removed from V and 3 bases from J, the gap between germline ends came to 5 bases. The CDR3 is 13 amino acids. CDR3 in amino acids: CASSPLGTDTQYF. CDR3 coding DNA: TGTGCCAGCTCACCACTAGGAACAGATACGCAGTATTTT.

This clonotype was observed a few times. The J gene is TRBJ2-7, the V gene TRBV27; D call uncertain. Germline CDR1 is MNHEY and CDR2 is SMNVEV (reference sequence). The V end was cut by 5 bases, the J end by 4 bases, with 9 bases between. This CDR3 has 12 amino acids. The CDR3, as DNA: TGTGCCAGCAGTCAAGACGGGTACGAGCAGTACGTC. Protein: CASSQDGYEQYV.

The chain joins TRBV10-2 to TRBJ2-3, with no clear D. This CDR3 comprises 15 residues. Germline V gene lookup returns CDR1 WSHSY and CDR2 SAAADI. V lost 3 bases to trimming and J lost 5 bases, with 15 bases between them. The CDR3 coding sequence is TGCGCCAGCAGTGAAGGGCCCGGCCGAGGAGATACGCAGTATTTT. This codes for CASSEGPGRGDTQYF.

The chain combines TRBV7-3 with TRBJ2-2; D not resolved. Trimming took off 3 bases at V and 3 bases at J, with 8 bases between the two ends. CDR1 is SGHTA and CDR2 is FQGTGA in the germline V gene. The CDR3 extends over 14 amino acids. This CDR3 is CASSLNSHTGELFF. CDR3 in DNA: TGTGCCAGCAGCTTGAACAGTCACACCGGGGAGCTGTTTTTT.

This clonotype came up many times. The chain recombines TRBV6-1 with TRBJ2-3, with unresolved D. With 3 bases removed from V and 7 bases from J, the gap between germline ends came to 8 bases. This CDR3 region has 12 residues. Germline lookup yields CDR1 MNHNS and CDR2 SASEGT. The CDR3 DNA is TGTGCCAGCAGTGACTTGAGGAATACGCAGTATTTT. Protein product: CASSDLRNTQYF.

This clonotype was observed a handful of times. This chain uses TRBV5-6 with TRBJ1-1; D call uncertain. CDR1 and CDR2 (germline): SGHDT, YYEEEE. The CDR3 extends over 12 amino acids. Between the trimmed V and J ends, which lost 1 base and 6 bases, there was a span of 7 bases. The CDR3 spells CASSLPQAEAFF. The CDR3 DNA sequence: TGTGCCAGCAGCTTGCCGCAGGCTGAAGCTTTCTTT.

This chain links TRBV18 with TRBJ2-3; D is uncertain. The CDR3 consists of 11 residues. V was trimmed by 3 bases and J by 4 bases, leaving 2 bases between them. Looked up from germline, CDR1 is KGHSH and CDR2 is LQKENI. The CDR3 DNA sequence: TGTGCCAGCTCACCGGCAGATACGCAGTATTTT. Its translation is CASSPADTQYF. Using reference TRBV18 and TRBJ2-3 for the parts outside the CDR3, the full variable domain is NAGVMQNPRHLVRRRGQEARLRCSPMKGHSHVYWYRQLPEEGLKFMVYLQKENIIDESGMPKERFSAEFPKEGPSILRIQQVVRGDSAAYFCASSPADTQYFGPGTRLTVL.

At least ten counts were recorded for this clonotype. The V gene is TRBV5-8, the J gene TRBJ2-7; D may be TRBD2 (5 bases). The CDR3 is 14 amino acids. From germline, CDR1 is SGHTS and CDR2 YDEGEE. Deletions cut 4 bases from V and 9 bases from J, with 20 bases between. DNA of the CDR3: TGTGCCAGCAGCCCCAACACAAAGCGGTGGGGGCAGTACGTC. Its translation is CASSPNTKRWGQYV.

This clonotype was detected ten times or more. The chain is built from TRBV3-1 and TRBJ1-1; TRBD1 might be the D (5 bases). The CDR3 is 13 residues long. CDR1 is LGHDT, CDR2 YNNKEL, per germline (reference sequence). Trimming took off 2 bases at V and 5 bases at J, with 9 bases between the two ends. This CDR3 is CASSQIRGTEAFF. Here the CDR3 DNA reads TGTGCCAGCAGCCAAATCCGGGGGACTGAAGCTTTCTTT.

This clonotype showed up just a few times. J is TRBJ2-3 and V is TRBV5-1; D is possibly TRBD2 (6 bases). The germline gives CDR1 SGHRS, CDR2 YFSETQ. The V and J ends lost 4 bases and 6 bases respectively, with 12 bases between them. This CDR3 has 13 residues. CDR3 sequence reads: CASSGGTSDTQYF. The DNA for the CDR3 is TGCGCCAGCAGCGGAGGGACTTCGGATACGCAGTATTTT.

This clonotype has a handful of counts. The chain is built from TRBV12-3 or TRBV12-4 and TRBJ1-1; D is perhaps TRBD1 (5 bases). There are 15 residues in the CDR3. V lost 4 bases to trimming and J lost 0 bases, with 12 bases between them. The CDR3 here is CASSSRQTLNTEAFF. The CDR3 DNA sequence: TGTGCCAGCAGTTCGAGACAGACACTGAACACTGAAGCTTTCTTT.

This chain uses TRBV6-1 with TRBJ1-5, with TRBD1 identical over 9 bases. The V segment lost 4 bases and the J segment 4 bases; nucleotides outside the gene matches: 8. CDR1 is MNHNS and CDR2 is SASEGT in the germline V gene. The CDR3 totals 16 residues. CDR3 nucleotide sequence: TGTGCCAGCAGTGCGGGACAGGGAAACTATAATCAGCCCCAGCATTTT. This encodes CASSAGQGNYNQPQHF.